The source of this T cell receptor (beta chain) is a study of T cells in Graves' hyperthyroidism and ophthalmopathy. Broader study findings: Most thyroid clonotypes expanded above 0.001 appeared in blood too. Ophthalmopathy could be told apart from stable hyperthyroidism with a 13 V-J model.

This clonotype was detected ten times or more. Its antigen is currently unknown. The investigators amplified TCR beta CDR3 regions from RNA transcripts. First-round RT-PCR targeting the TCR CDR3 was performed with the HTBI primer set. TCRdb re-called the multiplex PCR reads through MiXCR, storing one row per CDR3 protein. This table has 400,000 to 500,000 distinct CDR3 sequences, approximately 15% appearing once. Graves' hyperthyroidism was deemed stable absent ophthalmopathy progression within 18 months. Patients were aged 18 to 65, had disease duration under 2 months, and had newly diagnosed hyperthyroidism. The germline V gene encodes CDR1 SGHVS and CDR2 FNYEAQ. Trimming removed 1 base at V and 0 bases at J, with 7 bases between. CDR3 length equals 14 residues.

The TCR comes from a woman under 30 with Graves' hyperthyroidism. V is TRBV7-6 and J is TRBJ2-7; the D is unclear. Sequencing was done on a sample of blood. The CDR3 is CASSLVVSSYEQYF. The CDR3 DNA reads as TGTGCCAGCAGCTTAGTCGTCTCCTCCTACGAGCAGTACTTC. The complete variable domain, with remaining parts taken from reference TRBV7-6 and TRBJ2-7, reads GAGVSQSPRYKVTKRGQDVALRCDPISGHVSLYWYRQALGQGPEFLTYFNYEAQQDKSGLPNDRFSAERPEGSISTLTIQRTEQRDSAMYRCASSLVVSSYEQYFGPGTRLTVT.